The 17 T cell receptor beta chains presented below share a single source sample, sequenced in a study of PD-1 blockade in mismatch repair-deficient tumors. This table comes from immunoSEQ multiplex PCR, and its TCRdb copy is limited to in-frame clones, with some not included. The sample lists 15,000 or so clones, about 79% occurring once. Material: PBMCs, obtained approximately 15 weeks after starting pembrolizumab. These receptors all come from an adult with mismatch repair-deficient cancer.

This chain links TRBV9 with TRBJ2-5, with D possibly being TRBD1 (6 bases). V shed 2 bases and J shed 1 base, with 12 bases lying between them. Germline loops: CDR1 SGDLS, CDR2 YYNGEE. The CDR3 consists of 15 residues. This CDR3 reads CASSVTGRSQETQYF. CDR3 in DNA: TGTGCCAGCAGCGTCACAGGGCGCTCCCAAGAGACCCAGTACTTC.

This rearrangement joins TRBV7-9 to TRBJ2-3; 12 bases align to TRBD2. The CDR3 is 15 amino acids. Germline assignment: CDR1 SEHNR and CDR2 FQNEAQ (reference sequence). With V trimmed by 5 bases and J by 7 bases, 7 bases remained unmatched. CDR3: CASSKTSGRIYTQYF. CDR3 in DNA: TGTGCCAGCAGCAAGACTAGCGGGAGAATATATACGCAGTATTTT. Drawing the rest from reference TRBV7-9 and TRBJ2-3, the complete variable domain is DTGVSQNPRHKITKRGQNVTFRCDPISEHNRLYWYRQTLGQGPEFLTYFQNEAQLEKSRLLSDRFSAERPKGSFSTLEIQRTEQGDSAMYLCASSKTSGRIYTQYFGPGTRLTVL.

The sample holds a few counts of this clone. V is TRBV9 and J is TRBJ2-7; D may be TRBD2 (6 bases). V lost 2 bases to trimming and J lost 3 bases, with 12 bases between them. The CDR3 spans 14 residues. Germline lookup yields CDR1 SGDLS and CDR2 YYNGEE. This chain's CDR3 is CASSVVAASYEQYF. The CDR3 DNA sequence: TGTGCCAGCAGCGTGGTAGCGGCGAGCTACGAGCAGTACTTC.

The chain employs TRBV7-6 and TRBJ1-2, with TRBD1 matching 8 bases. The junction had 11 bases not matched to a gene; V was cut back by 4 bases and J by 4 bases. Germline V gives CDR1 SGHVS, CDR2 FNYEAQ. CDR3 size: 16 residues. CDR3 in amino acids: CASSSGQGPLGYGYTF. Written as DNA, the CDR3 is TGTGCCAGCAGCTCCGGACAGGGCCCCCTAGGCTATGGCTACACCTTC.

This clone was found once. This chain joins TRBV18 and TRBJ2-2; tentatively, D is TRBD1 (5 bases). V lost 2 bases, J lost 4 bases, and 8 bases lay in between. Looked up from germline, CDR1 is KGHSH and CDR2 is LQKENI. CDR3 length equals 14 residues. The DNA of the CDR3 is TGTGCCAGCTCACCAGACAGTTTCACCGGGGAGCTGTTTTTT. This codes for CASSPDSFTGELFF.

The V gene is TRBV5-4, the J gene TRBJ2-5; tentatively, D is TRBD2 (5 bases). The DNA matches TRBJ2-7 better at its end, which makes the J call doubtful. The CDR3 is made up of 14 amino acids. CDR1 is SGHNT and CDR2 is YYREEE in the germline V gene (reference sequence). This chain's CDR3 is CASSLGGRNYEQYF. In nucleotides, the CDR3 is TGTGCCAGCAGCTTGGGAGGGAGAAACTACGAGCAGTACTTC.

The chain combines TRBV7-8 with TRBJ1-2, with TRBD1 matching over 11 bases. With V trimmed by 2 bases and J by 9 bases, 14 bases remained unmatched. Germline CDR1 is SGHVS and CDR2 is FQNEAQ. The CDR3 totals 17 residues. This chain's CDR3 is CASSLLGQGAGGWSYTF. The CDR3 DNA reads as TGTGCCAGCAGCTTATTAGGACAGGGGGCAGGTGGATGGAGCTACACCTTC. The full variable domain, rest sourced from reference TRBV7-8 and TRBJ1-2, is GAGVSQSPRYKVAKRGQDVALRCDPISGHVSLFWYQQALGQGPEFLTYFQNEAQLDKSGLPSDRFFAERPEGSVSTLKIQRTQQEDSAVYLCASSLLGQGAGGWSYTFGSGTRLTVV.

The V gene is TRBV12-5, the J gene TRBJ1-1; 8 bases match TRBD1. Trimming removed 4 bases from V and 5 bases from J; junction bases left unmatched: 3. The CDR3 has 13 amino acids. CDR1 and CDR2 from the germline V gene are LGHNT and FRNRAP. The CDR3 DNA reads as TGTGCTAGTGGTTCACAGGGGGTTACTGAAGCTTTCTTT. This translates into CASGSQGVTEAFF.

The J gene is TRBJ2-1, the V gene TRBV4-1; possibly TRBD2 for D (6 bases). The length of the CDR3 is 15 residues. The V and J ends lost 2 bases and 7 bases respectively, with 15 bases between them. The germline V gene encodes CDR1 MGHRA and CDR2 YSYEKL. Written as DNA, the CDR3 is TGCGCCAGCAGCCAATTTTTCGGGAGTTGGAATGAGCAGTTCTTC. This sequence encodes CASSQFFGSWNEQFF.

The genes are TRBV18 and TRBJ1-1; TRBD1 might be the D (5 bases). V was cut by 5 bases and J by 4 bases, with 14 bases left in between. This CDR3 has 14 amino acids. Germline CDR1 and CDR2: KGHSH and LQKENI. The CDR3 DNA follows: TGTGCCAGCTCAGGCGATCGGGGGGGCACTGAAGCTTTCTTT. Amino acids: CASSGDRGGTEAFF.

This rearrangement joins TRBV7-9 to TRBJ2-1; 14 bases map to TRBD2. The CDR3 is made up of 15 amino acids. V trimming: 4 bases; J trimming: 10 bases; junction bases outside the gene matches: 6. Per germline, CDR1 SEHNR and CDR2 FQNEAQ (reference sequence). The CDR3 here is CASSSGLAGAGEQFF. CDR3 DNA: TGTGCCAGCAGCTCGGGACTAGCGGGAGCTGGGGAGCAGTTCTTC. Full variable domain (remainder filled in from reference TRBV7-9 and TRBJ2-1): DTGVSQNPRHKITKRGQNVTFRCDPISEHNRLYWYRQTLGQGPEFLTYFQNEAQLEKSRLLSDRFSAERPKGSFSTLEIQRTEQGDSAMYLCASSSGLAGAGEQFFGPGTRLTVL.

This clone showed up just a few times. The V and J genes are TRBV7-3 and TRBJ2-7; 11 bases match TRBD2. With V trimmed by 5 bases and J by 1 base, 4 bases remained unmatched. This CDR3 contains 15 residues. Germline loops: CDR1 SGHTA, CDR2 FQGTGA. The CDR3 sequence is CASSLLAGDSYEQYF. The DNA of the CDR3 is TGTGCCAGCAGCCTACTAGCGGGAGATTCCTACGAGCAGTACTTC.

The chain carries TRBV7-3 and TRBJ2-7, with 7 nucleotides matching TRBD1. The CDR3 totals 15 residues. The germline CDR1 and CDR2 sequences are SGHTA and FQGTGA. J lost 4 bases, V lost 5 bases, and 11 bases had no gene match. CDR3 region: CASSPDRVGPYEQYF. For the CDR3, the DNA is TGTGCCAGCAGCCCTGACAGGGTAGGGCCATACGAGCAGTACTTC.

The CDR3: CANRDRVSHGYTF. In nucleotides, the CDR3 is TGTGCCAACCGGGACAGGGTAAGCCATGGCTACACCTTC. V usage is TRBV28 and J usage is TRBJ1-2; 9 bases line up with TRBD1. V dropped 10 bases and J dropped 6; count of bases not matched to a gene: 9. The CDR3 has 13 amino acids. Germline V lookup: CDR1 MDHEN, CDR2 SYDVKM.

This clone turned up a few times. The chain recombines TRBV5-4 with TRBJ2-7; 8 nucleotides line up with TRBD2. Looked up from germline, CDR1 is SGHNT and CDR2 is YYREEE (reference sequence). The CDR3 extends over 13 amino acids. Trimming at V came to 10 bases and at J to 2 bases, leaving 8 bases not matched to a gene. CDR3 in amino acids: CAGLAGSAYEQYF. In DNA, the CDR3 is TGTGCCGGTCTAGCGGGTTCGGCCTACGAGCAGTACTTC. The full variable domain, rest sourced from reference TRBV5-4 and TRBJ2-7, is ETGVTQSPTHLIKTRGQQVTLRCSSQSGHNTVSWYQQALGQGPQFIFQYYREEENGRGNFPPRFSGLQFPNYSSELNVNALELDDSALYLCAGLAGSAYEQYFGPGTRLTVT.

The CDR3 is CASSSSRLAVETQYF. The CDR3 DNA reads TGTGCCAGCAGCTCCTCCCGACTAGCGGTGGAGACCCAGTACTTC. The rearrangement joins TRBV7-8 to TRBJ2-5; TRBD2 agrees at 9 bases. The CDR3 totals 15 residues. The V segment lost 4 bases and the J segment 5 bases; nucleotides outside the gene matches: 8. The germline gives CDR1 SGHVS, CDR2 FQNEAQ.

The chain has TRBV30 and TRBJ2-2; tentatively, D is TRBD2 (6 bases). The germline V and J ends were trimmed by 0 bases and 5 bases, with 7 bases remaining between them. The germline V gene has CDR1 GTSNPN and CDR2 SVGIG (reference sequence). This CDR3 spans 13 amino acids. The CDR3 loop is CAWSVGRTGELFF. The CDR3 coding sequence is TGTGCCTGGAGTGTAGGGAGGACCGGGGAGCTGTTTTTT.